This TCR beta chain was sequenced in a study of blood T cell repertoires in COVID-19. Study overall: The study drew acute and convalescent COVID-19 samples from the United States, Italy and Spain.

Germline V gene data show CDR1 as LNHNV and CDR2 as YYDKDF (reference sequence). Trimming removed 7 bases from V and 0 bases from J, with 16 bases in between. The CDR3 is made up of 16 amino acids. Here immunoSEQ multiplex PCR was the method, and the copy in TCRdb shows in-frame clones only, minus some. The top ten clones hold roughly 6.2% of a sample with tens of thousands of clones, approximately 92% of them seen once. This sequence was found in a human donor in a cohort sampled during active COVID-19. V gene TRBV15 combines with J gene TRBJ1-5, with D tentatively TRBD1 (5 bases). Sequencing was carried out using peripheral blood. Here the CDR3 reads CATNPVGGDSNQPQHF. Written as DNA, the CDR3 is TGTGCCACCAACCCAGTGGGGGGTGATAGCAATCAGCCCCAGCATTTT.